The next 14 T cell receptor beta chains were all read from a single sample in a study of PD-L1 blockade in urothelial cancer. Generated by immunoSEQ multiplex PCR, the TCRdb table keeps only in-frame clones and is missing some. The data contain 75,000 to 95,000 clones, 90% of them singletons. The sample consisted of PBMCs, taken around atezolizumab (anti-PD-L1) treatment. The source is a man aged 55 to 69 with urothelial cancer.

The chain uses TRBV11-2 and TRBJ1-5; D is uncertain. CDR1 is SGHAT and CDR2 is FQNNGV in the germline V gene. With 5 bases removed from V and 4 bases from J, the gap between germline ends came to 6 bases. The CDR3 covers 12 residues. CDR3: CASSNMNQPQHF. The CDR3 DNA reads TGTGCCAGCAGCAACATGAATCAGCCCCAGCATTTT.

This clone came up once. The chain employs TRBV28 and TRBJ1-2; 7 nucleotides agree with TRBD1. With V trimmed by 6 bases and J by 4 bases, 14 bases remained unmatched. Germline V CDR1 and CDR2: MDHEN, SYDVKM. The CDR3 sequence is 16 residues long. CDR3 in DNA: TGTGCCAGCAGGCTAGGGACAGTTGAAAGCTTCTATGGCTACACCTTC. Residues: CASRLGTVESFYGYTF.

The J gene is TRBJ2-1, the V gene TRBV10-3; perhaps TRBD2 as D (5 bases). The germline V gene encodes CDR1 ENHRY and CDR2 SYGVKD. CDR3 length: 16 residues. V dropped 1 base and J dropped 9 bases, with 19 bases sitting between them. The CDR3 sequence is CAISELTVSQEGEQFF. As DNA, the CDR3 is TGTGCCATCAGTGAGTTAACAGTCAGCCAAGAGGGTGAGCAGTTCTTC.

The chain carries TRBV5-1 and TRBJ1-4; D possibly corresponds to TRBD1 (6 bases). Looked up from germline, CDR1 is SGHRS and CDR2 is YFSETQ. The CDR3 runs to 13 residues. Trimming removed 4 bases at V and 8 bases at J, with 12 bases between. CDR3 in DNA: TGCGCCAGCAGCACCGGGGGGCGCGAAAAACTGTTTTTT. This sequence encodes CASSTGGREKLFF.

This sequence joins TRBV6-4 and TRBJ1-2; D gene uncertain. CDR3 length: 16 residues. The germline V and J ends were trimmed by 2 bases and 2 bases, with 15 bases remaining between them. In germline, CDR1 is MRHNA, CDR2 SNTAGT. The chain's CDR3 is CASSDTEGGKNYGYTF. The DNA of the CDR3 is TGTGCCAGCAGTGACACGGAGGGAGGGAAGAACTATGGCTACACCTTC.

The V and J genes are TRBV4-2 and TRBJ2-3; D unclear. Germline V CDR1 and CDR2: LGHNA, YNFKEQ. Trimming removed 0 bases at V and 1 base at J, with 5 bases between. The CDR3 covers 14 residues. CDR3 amino acids: CASSQDKRTDTQYF. CDR3 sequence (DNA): TGTGCCAGCAGCCAAGATAAGCGCACAGATACGCAGTATTTT.

The chain links TRBV4-1 to TRBJ2-1; a weak D match, TRBD1 (6 bases). Germline values: CDR1 MGHRA, CDR2 YSYEKL. V shed 4 bases and J shed 12 bases, with 19 bases lying between them. The CDR3 loop spans 14 amino acids. CDR3 sequence: CASSPERGFLGQFF. DNA of the CDR3: TGCGCCAGCAGCCCCGAAAGGGGGTTTTTGGGGCAGTTCTTC.

The rearrangement joins TRBV18 to TRBJ2-7; maybe TRBD2 (7 bases). V was trimmed by 5 bases and J by 1 base, leaving 12 bases between them. Germline V CDR1 and CDR2: KGHSH, LQKENI. The CDR3 spans 14 residues. This chain's CDR3 is CASSGRGRSYEQYF. CDR3 nucleotide sequence: TGTGCCAGCTCAGGGCGGGGGCGATCCTACGAGCAGTACTTC. Based on the CDR3 plus reference TRBV18 and TRBJ2-7, the full variable domain is NAGVMQNPRHLVRRRGQEARLRCSPMKGHSHVYWYRQLPEEGLKFMVYLQKENIIDESGMPKERFSAEFPKEGPSILRIQQVVRGDSAAYFCASSGRGRSYEQYFGPGTRLTVT.

This rearrangement joins TRBV4-2 to TRBJ1-3, with 7 bases that match TRBD1. The CDR3 totals 15 residues. The germline V gene encodes CDR1 LGHNA and CDR2 YNFKEQ. V shed 0 bases and J 6 bases; nucleotides not matched to a gene: 5. For the CDR3, the DNA is TGTGCCAGCAGCCAAGATGACAGGGATGAAAACACCATATATTTT. It specifies CASSQDDRDENTIYF.

V is TRBV28 and J is TRBJ2-7, with 9 positions matching TRBD1. The CDR3 is 13 amino acids. CDR1 is MDHEN and CDR2 is SYDVKM in the germline V gene. V trimming: 5 bases; J trimming: 3 bases; junction bases outside the gene matches: 2. The chain's CDR3 is CASSPGQGYEQYF. CDR3 DNA: TGTGCCAGCAGTCCGGGACAGGGCTACGAGCAGTACTTC.

The rearrangement joins TRBV7-2 to TRBJ1-1; D not resolved. Germline-derived CDR1 and CDR2 are SGHTA and FQGNSA. The V end lost 5 bases, the J end lost 0 bases, and 7 bases lay between the germline ends. The CDR3 is 13 amino acids. The CDR3 region is CASSPRVNTEAFF. The DNA for the CDR3 is TGTGCCAGCAGCCCCCGGGTGAACACTGAAGCTTTCTTT.

The chain combines TRBV5-1 with TRBJ2-2; TRBD2 might be the D (5 bases). Germline V gene data show CDR1 as SGHRS and CDR2 as YFSETQ. The germline V and J ends were trimmed by 5 bases and 0 bases, with 14 bases remaining between them. The CDR3 runs 16 residues. DNA of the CDR3: TGCGCCAGCAGTCTCACCGGGGAGCCGAACACCGGGGAGCTGTTTTTT. This sequence encodes CASSLTGEPNTGELFF.

This clone occurred a few times. V is TRBV5-4 and J is TRBJ2-1; TRBD1 matches 8 bases. The CDR3 contains 13 residues. The V gene's germline CDR1 is SGHNT and CDR2 YYREEE (reference sequence). The junction had 6 bases not matched to a gene; V was cut back by 4 bases and J by 9 bases. The CDR3 reads CASSKDRASEQFF. The CDR3 DNA reads TGTGCCAGCAGCAAGGACAGGGCCAGTGAGCAGTTCTTC.

The J gene is TRBJ2-3, the V gene TRBV10-2; a possible D gene is TRBD2 (5 bases). CDR3 length: 15 residues. V was trimmed by 0 bases and J by 3 bases, leaving 10 bases between them. Germline V lookup: CDR1 WSHSY, CDR2 SAAADI. The CDR3 bases are TGCGCCAGCAGTGAGTCGCCTAGCTGGACAGATACGCAGTATTTT. Translation gives CASSESPSWTDTQYF.